The rows below give T cell receptor beta chains drawn from one sample of a study of T-cell memory formation after mild COVID-19. TCRdb analysed the 5' RACE reads with MiXCR anew, one entry per CDR3 protein. Among around 340,000 distinct CDR3 sequences listed, over 10% were seen once. Sequencing was performed on PBMCs or a T cell subset sorted from them (not recorded which). These receptors were obtained from a man younger than 30 who had mild COVID-19 (a few samples of this study predate the infection). Cell type and time point are not known. CDR3s include the opening cysteine and the closing phenylalanine or tryptophan. The D gene is left open where the match is weak. Some rows mark clone size as missing; the rest say once, few, many or name a class of expanded clone.

abundance,d_gene,v_gene,j_gene,CDR3nt,CDR3aa
.,TRBD2,TRBV10-3,TRBJ2-7,TGTGCCATCAGTCGGGGAGGTAGCGGGGGGGGCTACGAGCAGTACTTC,CAISRGGSGGGYEQYF
few,TRBD1,TRBV24-1,TRBJ2-3,TGTGCCACCAGCCCGGGACAGCCAAGCACAGATACGCAGTATTTT,CATSPGQPSTDTQYF
.,.,TRBV5-1,TRBJ2-2,TGCGCCAGCAGCGGAGGAGGACTGAACACCGGGGAGCTGTTTTTT,CASSGGGLNTGELFF
few,.,TRBV7-9,TRBJ2-5,TGTGCCAGCAGCCCCCTCCCTCAGGGGGAGACCCAGTACTTC,CASSPLPQGETQYF
.,.,TRBV14,TRBJ1-3,TGTGCCAGCAGCCAATCGTCGAGCTCTGGAAACACCATATATTTT,CASSQSSSSGNTIYF
few,.,TRBV7-9,TRBJ2-1,TGTGCCAGCAGCCCCCTCAATGAGGGGGGGCTCTCTTACAATGAGCAGTTCTTC,CASSPLNEGGLSYNEQFF
.,.,TRBV25-1,TRBJ2-1,TGTGCCAGCAGTGAAACGGGGGCGAGCCAGTTCTTC,CASSETGASQFF
few,.,TRBV6-5,TRBJ2-2,TGTGCCAGCAGTAAACAGGGTTCGAACACCGGGGAGCTGTTTTTT,CASSKQGSNTGELFF
few,.,TRBV6-6,TRBJ2-3,TGTGCCAGCAGTTTCCGAAACAGGGGAGGGACAGATACGCAGTATTTT,CASSFRNRGGTDTQYF
few,.,TRBV20-1,TRBJ1-2,TGCAGTGCTCAGACCGGGAGCAACTATGGCTACACCTTC,CSAQTGSNYGYTF
few,TRBD1,TRBV7-2,TRBJ2-2,TGTGCCAGCAGCATAGGGGGCTCAACCGGGGAGCTGTTTTTT,CASSIGGSTGELFF
.,.,TRBV7-9,TRBJ1-1,TGTGCCAGCGAGGGCACTGAAGCTTTCTTT,CASEGTEAFF
.,.,TRBV5-6,TRBJ2-2,TGTGCCAGCAGCTTGATTCTGTCGAACACCGGGGAGCTGTTTTTT,CASSLILSNTGELFF
few,TRBD2,TRBV24-1,TRBJ2-3,TGTGCCACCAGTGATCCACTAGCGGGGGCAGATACGCAGTATTTT,CATSDPLAGADTQYF
.,.,TRBV30,TRBJ1-2,TGTGCCTGGAGTGTAGGAGCCCACACCGGGAATGGCTACACCTTC,CAWSVGAHTGNGYTF
.,.,TRBV7-2,TRBJ2-2,TGTGCCAGCAGCTTAGCGCTCAATAGCGTGAACACCGGGGAGCTGTTTTTT,CASSLALNSVNTGELFF
.,TRBD2,TRBV6-5,TRBJ2-5,TGTGCCAGCAAACTAGCGGGGGTTCAAGAGACCCAGTACTTC,CASKLAGVQETQYF